This TCR beta chain was captured by sequencing in a study of blood T cell repertoires in COVID-19. Study-wide background: From the United States, Italy and Spain came samples of acute and convalescent COVID-19.

Recruitment covered about 25 US areas and drew participants whose ages spanned roughly 18 to 89 years. Cohorts were based on clinical histories the participants reported. The V end lost 5 bases, the J end lost 13 bases, and 14 bases lay between the germline ends. The CDR3 is 11 residues long. From germline, CDR1 is MGHDK and CDR2 SYGVNS. The repertoire was sequenced with immunoSEQ multiplex PCR; TCRdb's copy has only in-frame clones and lacks some. The sample includes approximately 300,000 clones, 90% of them seen just once. The clonotype comes from a woman aged 25 to 45 who had been exposed to COVID-19. The V gene is TRBV25-1, the J gene TRBJ1-1; D ambiguous. Sequences were obtained from PBMCs or T cells enriched from blood (not recorded which). The CDR3 sequence: CASSPSGGIFF. Written as DNA, the CDR3 is TGTGCCAGCAGTCCTTCGGGAGGCATTTTCTTT.